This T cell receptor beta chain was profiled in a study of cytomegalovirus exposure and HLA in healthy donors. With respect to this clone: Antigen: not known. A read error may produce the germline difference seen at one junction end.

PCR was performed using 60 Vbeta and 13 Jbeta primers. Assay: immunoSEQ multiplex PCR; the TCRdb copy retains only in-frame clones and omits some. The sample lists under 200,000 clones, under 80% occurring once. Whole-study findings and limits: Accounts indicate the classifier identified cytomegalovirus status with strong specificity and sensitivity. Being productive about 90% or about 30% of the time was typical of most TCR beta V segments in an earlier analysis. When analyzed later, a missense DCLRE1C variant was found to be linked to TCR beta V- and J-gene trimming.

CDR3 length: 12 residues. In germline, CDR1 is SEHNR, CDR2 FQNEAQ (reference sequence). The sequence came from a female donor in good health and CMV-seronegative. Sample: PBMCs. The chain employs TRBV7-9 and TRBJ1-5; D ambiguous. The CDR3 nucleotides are TGTTCCAGTAGCTTAATAAATCAGCCCCAGCATTTT. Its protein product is CSSSLINQPQHF.